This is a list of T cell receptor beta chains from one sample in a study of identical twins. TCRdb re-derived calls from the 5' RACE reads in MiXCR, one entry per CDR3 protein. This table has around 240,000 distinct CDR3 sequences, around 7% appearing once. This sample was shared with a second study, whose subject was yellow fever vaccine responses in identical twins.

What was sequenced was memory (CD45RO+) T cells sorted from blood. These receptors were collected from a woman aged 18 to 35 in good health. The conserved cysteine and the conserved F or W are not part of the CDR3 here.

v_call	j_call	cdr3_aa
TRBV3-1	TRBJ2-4	AICSGGSGARGTKNIQY
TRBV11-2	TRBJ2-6	ASSLVGARGANVLT
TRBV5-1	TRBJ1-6	ASSFDSQPTRALH
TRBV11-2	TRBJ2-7	ASSSGQVVSYEQY
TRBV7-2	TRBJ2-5	ASSTTGGETQY
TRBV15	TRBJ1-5	ATSPGQPQQPQH
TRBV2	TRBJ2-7	ASSEVRTSGTGQY
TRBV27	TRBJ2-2	ASSSWTLRGTGELF
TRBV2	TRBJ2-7	ASNRDLSYEQY
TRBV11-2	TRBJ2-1	ASSPSSLLNEQF
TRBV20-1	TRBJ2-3	SALAGGHTDTQY
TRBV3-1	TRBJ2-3	ASSQNRQATSTDTQY
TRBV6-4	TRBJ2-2	ASSDSILGELF
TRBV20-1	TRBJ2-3	SGSSGSADTQY